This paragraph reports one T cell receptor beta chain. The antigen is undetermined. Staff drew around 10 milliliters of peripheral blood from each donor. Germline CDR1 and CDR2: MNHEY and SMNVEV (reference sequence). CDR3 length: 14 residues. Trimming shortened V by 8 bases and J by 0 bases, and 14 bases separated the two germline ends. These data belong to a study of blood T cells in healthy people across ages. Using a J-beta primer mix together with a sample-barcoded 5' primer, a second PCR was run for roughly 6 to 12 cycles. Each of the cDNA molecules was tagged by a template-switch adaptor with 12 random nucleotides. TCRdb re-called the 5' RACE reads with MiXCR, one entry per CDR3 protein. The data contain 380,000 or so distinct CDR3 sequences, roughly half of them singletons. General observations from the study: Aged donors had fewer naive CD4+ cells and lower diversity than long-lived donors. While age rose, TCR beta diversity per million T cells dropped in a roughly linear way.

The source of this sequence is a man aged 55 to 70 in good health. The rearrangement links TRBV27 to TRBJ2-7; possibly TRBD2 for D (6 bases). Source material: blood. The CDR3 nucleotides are TGTGCCAGCTCCGGCGGGGCTCACTCCTACGAGCAGTACTTC. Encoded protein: CASSGGAHSYEQYF.